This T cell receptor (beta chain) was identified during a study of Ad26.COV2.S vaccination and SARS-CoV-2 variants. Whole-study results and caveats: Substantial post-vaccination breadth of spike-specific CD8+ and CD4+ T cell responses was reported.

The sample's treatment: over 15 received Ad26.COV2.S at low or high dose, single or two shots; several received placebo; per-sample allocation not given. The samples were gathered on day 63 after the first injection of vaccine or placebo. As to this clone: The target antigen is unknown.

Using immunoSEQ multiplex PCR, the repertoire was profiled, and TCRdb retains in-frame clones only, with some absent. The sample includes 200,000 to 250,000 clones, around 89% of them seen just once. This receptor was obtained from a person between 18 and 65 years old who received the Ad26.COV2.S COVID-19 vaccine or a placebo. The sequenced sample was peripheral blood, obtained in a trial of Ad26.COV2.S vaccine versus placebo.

This CDR3 is CASSSFGTGGLAKNIQYF. The CDR3 region has the DNA TGCGCCAGCAGCTCCTTTGGAACAGGAGGACTAGCCAAAAACATTCAGTACTTC. The chain recombines TRBV5-1 with TRBJ2-4; D tentatively reads TRBD1 or TRBD2 (5 bases each). V was pared by 3 bases and J by 0 bases, with 19 bases between. In germline, CDR1 is SGHRS, CDR2 YFSETQ. The CDR3 sequence is 18 residues long.